These T cell receptor beta chains were read from a single sample in a study of shared clonotypes between healthy human individuals. Using immunoSEQ multiplex PCR, the repertoire was profiled, and TCRdb retains in-frame clones only, with some absent. The profile shows around 2.5 million clones, under 95% of them singletons. Sequencing was carried out using naive CD4+ T cells from PBMCs. The origin of the receptors is a man aged 18 to 29 in good health. Some clones in this sample may be carry-over from other donors' samples. The CDR3 runs from the conserved cysteine through the conserved F or W. Each record gives: D gene, clone size, J gene, V gene, CDR3 protein, CDR3 DNA. D genes are given only for firm matches. The size of a clone is reported for some rows only, either as once, few or many, or as a class for expanded clones.

D gene: TRBD2; clone size: -; J gene: TRBJ2-2; V gene: TRBV5-1; CDR3 protein: CASSLRRGTGELFF; CDR3 DNA: TGCGCCAGCAGCTTGAGGCGGGGGACCGGGGAGCTGTTTTTT
D gene: TRBD1; clone size: few; J gene: TRBJ1-5; V gene: TRBV9; CDR3 protein: CASSPTGSGQPQHF; CDR3 DNA: TGTGCCAGCAGCCCGACAGGGTCTGGTCAGCCCCAGCATTTT
D gene: TRBD1; clone size: -; J gene: TRBJ1-2; V gene: TRBV7-3; CDR3 protein: CASSKNQGDGYTF; CDR3 DNA: TGTGCCAGCAGCAAAAACCAGGGGGATGGCTACACCTTC
D gene: -; clone size: once; J gene: TRBJ2-7; V gene: TRBV6-5; CDR3 protein: CASSYSRISSSYEQYF; CDR3 DNA: TGTGCCAGCAGTTACAGTCGCATTTCGAGCTCCTACGAGCAGTACTTC
D gene: TRBD1; clone size: few; J gene: TRBJ2-1; V gene: TRBV5-4; CDR3 protein: CASSPGQGIFGEQFF; CDR3 DNA: TGTGCCAGCAGCCCAGGACAGGGTATCTTTGGTGAGCAGTTCTTC
D gene: TRBD1; clone size: few; J gene: TRBJ1-1; V gene: TRBV6-1; CDR3 protein: CASSALTGVTEAFF; CDR3 DNA: TGTGCCAGCAGTGCCCTTACAGGGGTCACTGAAGCTTTCTTT
D gene: TRBD2; clone size: -; J gene: TRBJ2-7; V gene: TRBV7-9; CDR3 protein: CASSRTSGTYEQYF; CDR3 DNA: TGTGCCAGCAGCCGGACTAGCGGAACCTACGAGCAGTACTTC
D gene: -; clone size: -; J gene: TRBJ1-5; V gene: TRBV7-3; CDR3 protein: CASSLTVNQPQHF; CDR3 DNA: TGTGCCAGCAGCTTAACAGTCAATCAGCCCCAGCATTTT
D gene: TRBD1; clone size: -; J gene: TRBJ2-1; V gene: TRBV28; CDR3 protein: CASSSGQKWDNEQFF; CDR3 DNA: TGTGCCAGCAGTTCGGGACAGAAATGGGACAATGAGCAGTTCTTC
D gene: -; clone size: -; J gene: TRBJ1-1; V gene: TRBV7-9; CDR3 protein: CASSSQYEAFF; CDR3 DNA: TGTGCCAGCAGCTCCCAATATGAAGCTTTCTTT
D gene: -; clone size: -; J gene: TRBJ2-7; V gene: TRBV20-1; CDR3 protein: CSAINDYEQYF; CDR3 DNA: TGCAGTGCTATAAACGACTACGAGCAGTACTTC
D gene: TRBD1; clone size: -; J gene: TRBJ1-1; V gene: TRBV2; CDR3 protein: CASSYTPTGFTEAFF; CDR3 DNA: TGTGCCAGCAGTTATACTCCGACAGGGTTCACTGAAGCTTTCTTT
D gene: -; clone size: -; J gene: TRBJ1-2; V gene: TRBV28; CDR3 protein: CASSSEYYGYTF; CDR3 DNA: TGTGCCAGCAGTTCCGAGTACTATGGCTACACCTTC
D gene: -; clone size: -; J gene: TRBJ2-3; V gene: TRBV27; CDR3 protein: CASSSPSTNRADTQYF; CDR3 DNA: TGTGCCAGCAGTTCACCCAGCACTAACAGGGCAGATACGCAGTATTTT
D gene: -; clone size: -; J gene: TRBJ2-2; V gene: TRBV28; CDR3 protein: CATMRGTGELFF; CDR3 DNA: TGTGCCACCATGCGGGGCACCGGGGAGCTGTTTTTT
D gene: -; clone size: -; J gene: TRBJ2-3; V gene: TRBV9; CDR3 protein: CASSVGTLPGVGTDTQYF; CDR3 DNA: TGTGCCAGCAGCGTAGGTACCTTACCAGGGGTAGGCACAGATACGCAGTATTTT
D gene: -; clone size: -; J gene: TRBJ2-5; V gene: TRBV30; CDR3 protein: CAWSWGPGGETQYF; CDR3 DNA: TGTGCCTGGAGTTGGGGCCCAGGTGGGGAGACCCAGTACTTC
D gene: -; clone size: -; J gene: TRBJ1-2; V gene: TRBV10-3; CDR3 protein: CAISESDFGGYTF; CDR3 DNA: TGTGCCATCAGTGAATCAGACTTCGGAGGCTACACCTTC
D gene: TRBD2; clone size: few; J gene: TRBJ2-7; V gene: TRBV7-9; CDR3 protein: CASSLEVSGGPYEQYF; CDR3 DNA: TGTGCCAGCAGCTTAGAAGTGTCGGGAGGGCCCTACGAGCAGTACTTC
D gene: -; clone size: -; J gene: TRBJ2-1; V gene: TRBV7-8; CDR3 protein: CASSSQRHEQFF; CDR3 DNA: TGTGCCAGCAGCTCCCAGCGCCATGAGCAGTTCTTC
D gene: -; clone size: -; J gene: TRBJ2-5; V gene: TRBV7-9; CDR3 protein: CASSSVGETQYF; CDR3 DNA: TGTGCCAGCAGCTCGGTGGGGGAGACCCAGTACTTC
D gene: TRBD1; clone size: -; J gene: TRBJ2-7; V gene: TRBV5-6; CDR3 protein: CASSPMTGESYEQYF; CDR3 DNA: TGTGCCAGCAGCCCTATGACAGGGGAATCCTACGAGCAGTACTTC
D gene: -; clone size: -; J gene: TRBJ2-7; V gene: TRBV19; CDR3 protein: CASSSAVGPGGEYF; CDR3 DNA: TGTGCCAGTAGTTCAGCAGTGGGGCCCGGCGGGGAGTACTTC
D gene: -; clone size: -; J gene: TRBJ1-2; V gene: TRBV25-1; CDR3 protein: CASSGDGMPPNYGYTF; CDR3 DNA: TGTGCCAGCAGTGGGGATGGGATGCCCCCTAACTATGGCTACACCTTC
D gene: TRBD1; clone size: once; J gene: TRBJ1-1; V gene: TRBV2; CDR3 protein: CASSEALGTGKAFF; CDR3 DNA: TGTGCCAGCAGTGAAGCGCTTGGGACAGGGAAAGCTTTCTTT
D gene: -; clone size: -; J gene: TRBJ1-1; V gene: TRBV6-5; CDR3 protein: CASSYRTEAFF; CDR3 DNA: TGTGCCAGCAGTTACAGGACTGAAGCTTTCTTT
D gene: -; clone size: -; J gene: TRBJ2-4; V gene: TRBV15; CDR3 protein: CATSRGYELAKNIQYF; CDR3 DNA: TGTGCCACCAGCAGAGGCTACGAGCTGGCCAAAAACATTCAGTACTTC
D gene: TRBD1; clone size: -; J gene: TRBJ1-6; V gene: TRBV5-6; CDR3 protein: CASSPGGSSPLHF; CDR3 DNA: TGTGCCAGCAGCCCAGGGGGCAGTTCACCCCTCCACTTT
D gene: -; clone size: few; J gene: TRBJ1-2; V gene: TRBV30; CDR3 protein: CAVDAGYTF; CDR3 DNA: TGTGCCGTAGACGCTGGCTACACCTTC
D gene: -; clone size: -; J gene: TRBJ2-4; V gene: TRBV27; CDR3 protein: CASRPGLAKNIQYF; CDR3 DNA: TGTGCCAGCAGACCAGGGTTAGCCAAAAACATTCAGTACTTC
D gene: TRBD2; clone size: -; J gene: TRBJ2-3; V gene: TRBV7-3; CDR3 protein: CASSPLAGVTDTQYF; CDR3 DNA: TGTGCCAGCAGCCCACTAGCGGGGGTAACAGATACGCAGTATTTT
D gene: TRBD1; clone size: -; J gene: TRBJ1-1; V gene: TRBV10-3; CDR3 protein: CATRQGGNTEAFF; CDR3 DNA: TGTGCCACCCGACAGGGGGGGAACACTGAAGCTTTCTTT
D gene: -; clone size: -; J gene: TRBJ1-4; V gene: TRBV25-1; CDR3 protein: CASRRATNEKLFF; CDR3 DNA: TGTGCCAGCCGGAGAGCAACTAATGAAAAACTGTTTTTT
D gene: -; clone size: -; J gene: TRBJ1-5; V gene: TRBV29-1; CDR3 protein: CSVGAENQPQHF; CDR3 DNA: TGCAGCGTTGGGGCGGAAAATCAGCCCCAGCATTTT
D gene: -; clone size: once; J gene: TRBJ2-1; V gene: TRBV28; CDR3 protein: CASSLSSPNEQFF; CDR3 DNA: TGTGCCAGCAGTTTATCTTCCCCCAATGAGCAGTTCTTC
D gene: -; clone size: -; J gene: TRBJ2-6; V gene: TRBV7-2; CDR3 protein: CASSSRASGANVLTF; CDR3 DNA: TGTGCCAGCAGCTCAAGGGCCTCTGGGGCCAACGTCCTGACTTTC
D gene: -; clone size: -; J gene: TRBJ2-7; V gene: TRBV5-6; CDR3 protein: CASSFLDGSSYEQYF; CDR3 DNA: TGTGCCAGCAGCTTTTTGGACGGGAGCTCCTACGAGCAGTACTTC
D gene: TRBD1; clone size: -; J gene: TRBJ2-3; V gene: TRBV7-7; CDR3 protein: CASSLRQGTTDTQYF; CDR3 DNA: TGTGCCAGCAGCTTAAGACAGGGTACCACAGATACGCAGTATTTT
D gene: -; clone size: -; J gene: TRBJ2-1; V gene: TRBV10-3; CDR3 protein: CAISESSGTGNNEQFF; CDR3 DNA: TGTGCCATCAGTGAGTCGTCGGGAACGGGAAACAATGAGCAGTTCTTC
D gene: -; clone size: few; J gene: TRBJ2-1; V gene: TRBV7-2; CDR3 protein: CASSLGLASYNEQFF; CDR3 DNA: TGTGCCAGCAGCTTAGGCCTAGCTTCCTACAATGAGCAGTTCTTC
D gene: -; clone size: -; J gene: TRBJ2-7; V gene: TRBV29-1; CDR3 protein: CSVRTASSYEQYF; CDR3 DNA: TGCAGCGTAAGGACAGCAAGCTCCTACGAGCAGTACTTC
D gene: -; clone size: -; J gene: TRBJ1-5; V gene: TRBV19; CDR3 protein: CASRRTAFGPQHF; CDR3 DNA: TGTGCCAGTAGACGGACGGCTTTTGGACCCCAGCATTTT
D gene: -; clone size: -; J gene: TRBJ2-5; V gene: TRBV4-2; CDR3 protein: CASSHGGNQETQYF; CDR3 DNA: TGTGCCAGCAGCCACGGAGGGAACCAAGAGACCCAGTACTTC
D gene: -; clone size: few; J gene: TRBJ1-3; V gene: TRBV19; CDR3 protein: CASSVDSGNTIYF; CDR3 DNA: TGTGCCAGTAGTGTCGACTCTGGAAACACCATATATTTT
D gene: -; clone size: -; J gene: TRBJ1-1; V gene: TRBV7-9; CDR3 protein: CASSVEAFF; CDR3 DNA: TGTGCCAGCAGCGTAGAAGCTTTCTTT
D gene: -; clone size: -; J gene: TRBJ2-2; V gene: TRBV5-1; CDR3 protein: CASSLRGMNTGELFF; CDR3 DNA: TGCGCCAGCAGCTTGAGAGGGATGAACACCGGGGAGCTGTTTTTT
D gene: -; clone size: -; J gene: TRBJ1-5; V gene: TRBV4-3; CDR3 protein: CASSQGPNQPQHF; CDR3 DNA: TGCGCCAGCAGCCAAGGACCTAATCAGCCCCAGCATTTT
D gene: -; clone size: -; J gene: TRBJ2-2; V gene: TRBV7-2; CDR3 protein: CASSLLGDLNTGELFF; CDR3 DNA: TGTGCCAGCAGCTTATTAGGGGACTTGAACACCGGGGAGCTGTTTTTT
D gene: TRBD2; clone size: -; J gene: TRBJ2-5; V gene: TRBV28; CDR3 protein: CASSSQREGLQTQYF; CDR3 DNA: TGTGCCAGCAGTTCCCAGCGGGAGGGCCTCCAGACCCAGTACTTC
D gene: -; clone size: -; J gene: TRBJ1-1; V gene: TRBV28; CDR3 protein: CASSPVYTEAFF; CDR3 DNA: TGTGCCAGCAGTCCCGTTTACACTGAAGCTTTCTTT
D gene: TRBD2; clone size: -; J gene: TRBJ2-7; V gene: TRBV10-3; CDR3 protein: CAIRPDSGRSKEQYF; CDR3 DNA: TGTGCCATCAGGCCCGATAGCGGGAGGTCGAAAGAGCAGTACTTC
D gene: TRBD2; clone size: -; J gene: TRBJ2-3; V gene: TRBV29-1; CDR3 protein: CSYMGGRATSTDTQYF; CDR3 DNA: TGCAGCTACATGGGCGGGAGGGCAACATCGACAGATACGCAGTATTTT
D gene: -; clone size: -; J gene: TRBJ1-4; V gene: TRBV19; CDR3 protein: CASSVRGYEKLFF; CDR3 DNA: TGTGCCAGTAGTGTAAGGGGTTATGAAAAACTGTTTTTT
D gene: TRBD2; clone size: -; J gene: TRBJ2-5; V gene: TRBV28; CDR3 protein: CASSFPAGGGGETQYF; CDR3 DNA: TGTGCCAGCAGTTTTCCCGCCGGGGGGGGCGGGGAGACCCAGTACTTC
D gene: -; clone size: -; J gene: TRBJ2-7; V gene: TRBV6-5; CDR3 protein: CASSYPGSAYEQYF; CDR3 DNA: TGTGCCAGCAGTTACCCGGGTTCGGCCTACGAGCAGTACTTC
D gene: -; clone size: -; J gene: TRBJ2-3; V gene: TRBV28; CDR3 protein: CASSFPLGTDTQYF; CDR3 DNA: TGTGCCAGCAGTTTTCCGTTGGGCACAGATACGCAGTATTTT
D gene: -; clone size: -; J gene: TRBJ1-2; V gene: TRBV28; CDR3 protein: CASSLGSIPNYGYTF; CDR3 DNA: TGTGCCAGCAGTTTGGGCAGCATCCCTAACTATGGCTACACCTTC
D gene: -; clone size: -; J gene: TRBJ1-5; V gene: TRBV10-3; CDR3 protein: CAISESGRSNQPQHF; CDR3 DNA: TGTGCCATCAGTGAGTCGGGGAGAAGCAATCAGCCCCAGCATTTT
D gene: -; clone size: -; J gene: TRBJ2-1; V gene: TRBV5-4; CDR3 protein: CASSKGTAREREQFF; CDR3 DNA: TGTGCCAGCAGCAAAGGGACCGCCCGGGAGCGCGAGCAGTTCTTC
D gene: -; clone size: -; J gene: TRBJ1-1; V gene: TRBV4-1; CDR3 protein: CASSPQGTGTEAFF; CDR3 DNA: TGCGCCAGCAGCCCCCAGGGGACCGGAACTGAAGCTTTCTTT